Below are 32 T cell receptor beta chains sequenced from a single sample in a study of control samples from healthy donors and cancer patients. TCRdb's table, derived via immunoSEQ multiplex PCR, lists solely in-frame clones and lacks some. The table shows 150,000 or so clones, with 85% to 95% occurring only once. The sample consisted of blood. All receptors derive from a man between 35 and 55 years old in good health.

This chain connects TRBV7-9 to TRBJ1-4; D ambiguous. CDR3 length equals 12 residues. The germline V gene has CDR1 SEHNR and CDR2 FQNEAQ (reference sequence). Trimming stripped 7 bases from V and 7 bases from J, with 10 bases between. The CDR3 DNA reads TGTGCCAGCACCGAAGATGCTGAAAAACTGTTTTTT. It yields the protein CASTEDAEKLFF. Complete variable domain (other parts from reference TRBV7-9 and TRBJ1-4): DTGVSQNPRHKITKRGQNVTFRCDPISEHNRLYWYRQTLGQGPEFLTYFQNEAQLEKSRLLSDRFSAERPKGSFSTLEIQRTEQGDSAMYLCASTEDAEKLFFGSGTQLSVL.

The chain uses TRBV19 and TRBJ1-1; D not resolved. The germline gives CDR1 LNHDA, CDR2 SQIVND (reference sequence). There are 14 residues in the CDR3. V was trimmed by 4 bases and J by 3 bases, leaving 12 bases between them. The CDR3 nucleotides are TGTGCCAGTAGTACCCCTGATTTATACACTGAAGCTTTCTTT. This sequence encodes CASSTPDLYTEAFF. The entire variable domain, with the rest obtained from reference TRBV19 and TRBJ1-1, is as follows: DGGITQSPKYLFRKEGQNVTLSCEQNLNHDAMYWYRQDPGQGLRLIYYSQIVNDFQKGDIAEGYSVSREKKESFPLTVTSAQKNPTAFYLCASSTPDLYTEAFFGQGTRLTVV.

The rearrangement uses TRBV7-9 and TRBJ2-7; possibly TRBD2 for D (5 bases). The CDR3 runs 12 residues. The V gene lost 5 bases and the J gene lost 4 bases, with 9 bases spanning the gap. Germline V gene lookup returns CDR1 SEHNR and CDR2 FQNEAQ (reference sequence). The CDR3 loop is CASSPGFYEQYF. The CDR3 bases are TGTGCCAGCAGCCCGGGATTTTACGAGCAGTACTTC.

V gene TRBV6-7 combines with J gene TRBJ2-7; the D call may be TRBD1 or TRBD2 (5 bases each). TRBV6-7 falls under the ORF class, with uncertain function. This CDR3 spans 18 amino acids. V lost 0 bases and J lost 5, with 23 bases in between. In DNA form, the CDR3 reads TGTGCCAGCAGTTACTCGAGGCTCCCCAGCCCGTTGGGGGACGAGCAGTACTTC. Its protein is CASSYSRLPSPLGDEQYF.

The chain is built from TRBV11-2 and TRBJ1-6; D gene unclear. The CDR3 covers 11 residues. V was trimmed by 2 bases and J by 16 bases, leaving 9 bases between them. Germline loops: CDR1 SGHAT, CDR2 FQNNGV. The CDR3: CASSLFGPLHF. CDR3 sequence (DNA): TGTGCCAGCAGCTTATTCGGGCCGCTCCACTTT.

The rearrangement joins TRBV5-1 to TRBJ2-7; D tentatively fits TRBD1 or TRBD2 (5 bases each). The CDR3 has 13 residues. V shed 5 bases and J shed 2 bases, with 11 bases lying between them. CDR1 and CDR2 (germline): SGHRS, YFSETQ. The CDR3 spells CASRVGVAYEQYF. The CDR3 bases are TGCGCCAGCAGGGTGGGGGTTGCCTACGAGCAGTACTTC.

This clone showed up just once. The gene calls are TRBV27 and TRBJ1-5; no clear D gene. The germline V and J ends were trimmed by 5 bases and 2 bases, with 13 bases remaining between them. Germline V CDR1 and CDR2: MNHEY, SMNVEV (reference sequence). This CDR3 is built from 15 residues. The chain's CDR3 is CASSKTTSGNQPQHF. CDR3 DNA sequence: TGTGCCAGCAGTAAAACTACGTCGGGCAATCAGCCCCAGCATTTT.

The CDR3 sequence is CASSQEGAGGGNYGYTF. CDR3 nucleotides: TGCGCCAGCAGCCAAGAAGGGGCAGGGGGGGGTAACTATGGCTACACCTTC. The chain employs TRBV4-1 and TRBJ1-2, with TRBD1 matching over 7 bases. This CDR3 is 17 amino acids long. The junction had 8 bases not matched to a gene; V was cut back by 0 bases and J by 1 base. CDR1 is MGHRA and CDR2 is YSYEKL in the germline V gene.

V is TRBV18 and J is TRBJ1-1, with D perhaps TRBD1 (5 bases). Trimming pared 3 bases from V and 3 bases from J, leaving 11 bases between. CDR1 and CDR2 (germline): KGHSH, LQKENI. The length of the CDR3 is 14 residues. The CDR3: CASSPLDTDTEAFF. CDR3 nucleotide sequence: TGTGCCAGCTCACCCCTGGACACGGACACTGAAGCTTTCTTT.

The chain links TRBV28 to TRBJ1-5; 9 bases agree with TRBD1. There are 15 residues in the CDR3. The germline V gene encodes CDR1 MDHEN and CDR2 SYDVKM. The V and J ends lost 6 bases and 7 bases, in that order; junction bases with no gene match: 10. CDR3 amino acids: CASSSGTGFGQPQHF. DNA for the CDR3: TGTGCCAGCAGCTCCGGGACAGGGTTTGGACAGCCCCAGCATTTT.

The rearrangement links TRBV5-1 to TRBJ2-3; the D is unclear. The CDR3 covers 16 residues. V was trimmed by 0 bases and J by 0 bases, leaving 11 bases between them. Germline CDR1 is SGHRS and CDR2 is YFSETQ. The CDR3 reads CASSLVQALSTDTQYF. In DNA form, the CDR3 reads TGCGCCAGCAGCTTGGTTCAGGCCCTTAGCACAGATACGCAGTATTTT.

V gene TRBV6-2 or TRBV6-3 combines with J gene TRBJ2-4; D is unclear. Trimming cost V 0 bases and J 1 base, with 16 bases left between them. CDR3 length: 18 residues. Germline CDR1 reads MNHEY; CDR2 reads SVGEGT. The CDR3 spells CASSYSSDGPGAKNIQYF. DNA for the CDR3: TGTGCCAGCAGTTACTCGTCGGACGGCCCCGGGGCCAAAAACATTCAGTACTTC.

V is TRBV10-2 and J is TRBJ2-2; unclear D gene. This CDR3 has 14 residues. The germline V and J ends were trimmed by 4 bases and 1 base, with 7 bases remaining between them. The germline gives CDR1 WSHSY, CDR2 SAAADI. Written as DNA, the CDR3 is TGCGCCAGCAGTGGAAAACAGAACACCGGGGAGCTGTTTTTT. This encodes CASSGKQNTGELFF.

The V gene is TRBV28, the J gene TRBJ1-1; D may be TRBD1 (5 bases). This CDR3 comprises 14 residues. Germline-derived CDR1 and CDR2 are MDHEN and SYDVKM. Deletions cut 2 bases from V and 0 bases from J, with 7 bases between. CDR3 bases: TGTGCCAGCAGTTTACGGGGCATGAACACTGAAGCTTTCTTT. It yields the protein CASSLRGMNTEAFF.

The chain joins TRBV5-5 to TRBJ2-3; no definite D call. CDR1 and CDR2 (germline): SGHKS, YYEKEE (reference sequence). Between the trimmed V and J ends, which lost 4 bases and 6 bases, there was a span of 15 bases. The CDR3 covers 14 residues. DNA for the CDR3: TGTGCCAGCAGCGATGAGAAGGTTTCGGATACGCAGTATTTT. Translation: CASSDEKVSDTQYF.

The chain links TRBV27 to TRBJ2-7, with 8 bases matching TRBD1. The V gene end was trimmed by 8 bases and the J gene end by 1 base; junction bases not matched to a gene: 4. Germline V gene data show CDR1 as MNHEY and CDR2 as SMNVEV (reference sequence). The CDR3 has 13 residues. CDR3 sequence: CASSWTGSYEQYF. CDR3 DNA sequence: TGTGCCAGCTCATGGACAGGGTCCTACGAGCAGTACTTC.

The chain is built from TRBV5-8 and TRBJ1-5; D uncertain. This CDR3 is 13 amino acids long. V gave up 4 bases and J gave up 7 bases, with 12 bases separating them. Germline CDR1 reads SGHTS; CDR2 reads YDEGEE. The CDR3 DNA reads TGTGCCAGCAGCCCCCCTGGCCCACAGCCCCAGCATTTT. Its translation: CASSPPGPQPQHF.

The chain recombines TRBV28 with TRBJ1-2; D not resolved. V was cut by 1 base and J by 0 bases, with 9 bases left in between. The CDR3 totals 15 residues. CDR1 is MDHEN and CDR2 is SYDVKM in the germline V gene. The CDR3 DNA follows: TGTGCCAGCAGTTTATCGGAGTTAGCTAACTATGGCTACACCTTC. It encodes CASSLSELANYGYTF.

The chain couples TRBV5-6 to TRBJ2-7; 10 bases are a match to TRBD1. V lost 5 bases, J lost 5 bases, and 10 bases stayed unmatched. The germline gives CDR1 SGHDT, CDR2 YYEEEE. The CDR3 consists of 15 residues. The CDR3 spells CASRESGTGVHEQYF. CDR3 in DNA: TGTGCCAGCAGAGAATCCGGGACAGGGGTCCACGAGCAGTACTTC.

The chain has TRBV3-1 (or the pseudogene TRBV3-2) and TRBJ2-5; D uncertain. Germline CDR1 is LGHDT and CDR2 is YNNKEL (reference sequence). Deletions cut 0 bases from V and 4 bases from J, with 6 bases between. The CDR3 has 13 residues. The CDR3 DNA follows: TGTGCCAGCAGCCAAGATTTGCGAGAGACCCAGTACTTC. Its translation: CASSQDLRETQYF.

As concerns this clone: Other DNA sequences in this sample translate to the same CDR3. The rearrangement links TRBV6-5 to TRBJ1-4, with D perhaps matching TRBD1 (5 bases). From germline, CDR1 is MNHEY and CDR2 SVGAGI. V was shortened by 7 bases and J by 8 bases, with 20 bases between the two germline ends. The length of the CDR3 is 15 residues. This CDR3 reads CASTRARALGEKLFF. For the CDR3, the DNA is TGTGCCAGCACCCGGGCCAGGGCTCTCGGCGAAAAACTGTTTTTT.

The rearrangement uses TRBV27 and TRBJ1-1, with TRBD1 matching over 11 bases. Looked up from germline, CDR1 is MNHEY and CDR2 is SMNVEV (reference sequence). The trim removed 10 bases at V and 1 base at J, leaving 2 bases unmatched. This CDR3 region has 13 residues. The CDR3 region is CATGTGGNTEAFF. The CDR3 region has the DNA TGTGCCACCGGGACAGGGGGGAACACTGAAGCTTTCTTT.

The CDR3, as DNA: TGTGCCAGCAGTAGGGATCCCGTCTCCTACGAGCAGTACTTC. Amino acids: CASSRDPVSYEQYF. J is TRBJ2-7 and V is TRBV27; D uncertain. V lost 5 bases and J lost 0, with 11 bases in between. This CDR3 region has 14 residues. The germline CDR1 and CDR2 sequences are MNHEY and SMNVEV (reference sequence).

The J gene is TRBJ2-3, the V gene TRBV11-2; D remains ambiguous. The germline V gene encodes CDR1 SGHAT and CDR2 FQNNGV. The V end lost 4 bases, the J end lost 1 base, and 9 bases lay between the germline ends. The CDR3 runs 14 residues. CDR3 region: CASSSDPRTDTQYF. In DNA, the CDR3 is TGTGCCAGCAGCTCCGACCCCCGCACAGATACGCAGTATTTT.

The rearrangement links TRBV27 to TRBJ1-5; no reliable D call. The CDR3 is 16 amino acids. Germline CDR1 is MNHEY and CDR2 is SMNVEV (reference sequence). V gave up 0 bases and J gave up 5 bases, with 14 bases separating them. CDR3 bases: TGTGCCAGCAGTTTATCTCGTCAGGACCCTCATCAGCCCCAGCATTTT. This gives the protein CASSLSRQDPHQPQHF.

This sequence joins TRBV24-1 and TRBJ2-7; unclear D gene. With 0 bases removed from V and 3 bases from J, the gap between germline ends came to 20 bases. CDR3 length: 18 residues. CDR1 and CDR2 (germline): KGHDR, SFDVKD. The CDR3 DNA sequence: TGTGCCACCAGTGATTTGAAGGGTTTACCAAAACCCCGCTACGAGCAGTACTTC. Residues: CATSDLKGLPKPRYEQYF.

Written as DNA, the CDR3 is TGTGCCAGTAGGTCTGGAGAGGGGGCGCGAAGTCAGCCCCAGCATTTT. Encoded protein: CASRSGEGARSQPQHF. V and J are TRBV19 and TRBJ1-5, with 7 bases lining up with TRBD1. J lost 6 bases, V lost 6 bases, and 14 bases had no gene match. The CDR3 covers 16 residues. Per germline, CDR1 LNHDA and CDR2 SQIVND (reference sequence).

This chain links TRBV2 with TRBJ2-2; either TRBD1 or TRBD2 may fit D (5 bases each). Germline CDR1 reads SNHLY; CDR2 reads FYNNEI. V lost 3 bases and J lost 0, with 11 bases in between. The CDR3 length is 16 residues. The CDR3 loop reads CASSDRDPANTGELFF. In nucleotides, the CDR3 is TGTGCCAGCAGTGATAGGGACCCTGCGAACACCGGGGAGCTGTTTTTT.

V usage is TRBV5-4 and J usage is TRBJ2-5, with D unclear. Germline CDR1 reads SGHNT; CDR2 reads YYREEE (reference sequence). This CDR3 has 13 amino acids. Trimming shortened V by 4 bases and J by 5 bases, and 12 bases separated the two germline ends. The CDR3 sequence is CASSPGPEETQYF. The CDR3 coding sequence is TGTGCCAGCAGCCCCGGGCCCGAGGAGACCCAGTACTTC. Looking up the rest from reference TRBV5-4 and TRBJ2-5 gives the full variable domain: ETGVTQSPTHLIKTRGQQVTLRCSSQSGHNTVSWYQQALGQGPQFIFQYYREEENGRGNFPPRFSGLQFPNYSSELNVNALELDDSALYLCASSPGPEETQYFGPGTRLLVL.

V usage is TRBV4-1 and J usage is TRBJ2-6; D gene uncertain. CDR3 length: 13 residues. V lost 6 bases to trimming and J lost 2 bases, with 5 bases between them. From germline, CDR1 is MGHRA and CDR2 YSYEKL. CDR3 bases: TGCGCCAGCAGGGGTGCTGGGGCCAACGTCCTGACTTTC. This gives the protein CASRGAGANVLTF.

J is TRBJ2-1 and V is TRBV28; 11 bases match TRBD2. CDR3 length: 15 residues. Germline CDR1 MDHEN, CDR2 SYDVKM. J gave up 6 bases and V 5 bases, and 6 bases lay outside the gene matches. The CDR3 here is CASSLLAGGINEQFF. The CDR3 region has the DNA TGTGCCAGCAGTCTTCTAGCGGGGGGAATCAATGAGCAGTTCTTC. Full variable domain (remainder filled in from reference TRBV28 and TRBJ2-1): DVKVTQSSRYLVKRTGEKVFLECVQDMDHENMFWYRQDPGLGLRLIYFSYDVKMKEKGDIPEGYSVSREKKERFSLILESASTNQTSMYLCASSLLAGGINEQFFGPGTRLTVL.

The CDR3 DNA is TGTGCCACCGGCTATCCGGGTAGGGCTGAAGCTTTCTTT. Protein sequence: CATGYPGRAEAFF. The chain has TRBV15 and TRBJ1-1; D is uncertain. Trimming stripped 8 bases from V and 6 bases from J, with 16 bases between. Germline CDR1 LNHNV, CDR2 YYDKDF (reference sequence). The CDR3 has 13 amino acids.